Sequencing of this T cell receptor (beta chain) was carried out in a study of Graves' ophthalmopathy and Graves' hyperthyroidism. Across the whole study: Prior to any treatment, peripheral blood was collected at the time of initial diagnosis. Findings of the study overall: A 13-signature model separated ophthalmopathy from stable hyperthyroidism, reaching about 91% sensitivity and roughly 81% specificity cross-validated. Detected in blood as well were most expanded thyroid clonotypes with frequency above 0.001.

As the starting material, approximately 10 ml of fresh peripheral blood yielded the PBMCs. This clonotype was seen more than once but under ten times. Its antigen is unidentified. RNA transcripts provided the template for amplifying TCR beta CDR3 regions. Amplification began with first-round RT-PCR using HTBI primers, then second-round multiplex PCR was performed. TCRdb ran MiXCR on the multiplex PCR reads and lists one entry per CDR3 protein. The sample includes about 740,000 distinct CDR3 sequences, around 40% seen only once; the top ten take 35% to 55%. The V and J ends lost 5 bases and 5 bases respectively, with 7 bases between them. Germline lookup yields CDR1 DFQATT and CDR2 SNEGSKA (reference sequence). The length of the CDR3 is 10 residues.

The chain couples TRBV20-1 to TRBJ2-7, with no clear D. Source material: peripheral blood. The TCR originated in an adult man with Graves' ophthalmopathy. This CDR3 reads CSAANHEQYF. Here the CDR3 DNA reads TGCAGTGCTGCCAACCACGAGCAGTACTTC.